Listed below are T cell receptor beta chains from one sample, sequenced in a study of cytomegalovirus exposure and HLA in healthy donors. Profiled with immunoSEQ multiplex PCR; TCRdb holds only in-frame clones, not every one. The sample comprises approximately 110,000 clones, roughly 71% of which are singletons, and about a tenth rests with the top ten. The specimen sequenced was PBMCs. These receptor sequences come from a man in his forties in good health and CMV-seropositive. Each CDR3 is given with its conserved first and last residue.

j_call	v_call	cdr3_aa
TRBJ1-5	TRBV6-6	CASSADSHSNQPQHF
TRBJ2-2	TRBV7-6	CASSDNRGRTGELFF
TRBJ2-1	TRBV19	CASNTRQGAFYNEQFF
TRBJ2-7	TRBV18	CASSPLTGTGVNEQYF
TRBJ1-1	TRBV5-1	CASSLVKNTEAFF
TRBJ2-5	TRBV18	CASSPTGQETQYF
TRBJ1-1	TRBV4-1	CASSLTVNTEAFF
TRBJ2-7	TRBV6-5	CASTWSRELGHEQYF
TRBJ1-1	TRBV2	CASNVNRYMNTEAFF
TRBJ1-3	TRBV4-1	CASSQVGSKNTIYF
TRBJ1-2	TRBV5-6	CASSLWQGMGGYTF
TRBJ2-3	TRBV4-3	CASSQDGRTRPTDTQYF
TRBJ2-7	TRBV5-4	CASSLDILSYEQYF